The T cell receptor beta chain under discussion was sequenced for a study of blood T cell repertoires in COVID-19. For the study at large: The United States, Italy and Spain were the sources of the acute and convalescent COVID-19 samples.

V lost 5 bases and J lost 2; bases outside the gene matches: 6. The CDR3 extends over 14 amino acids. Per the germline V gene, CDR1 is SEHNR and CDR2 is FQNEAQ (reference sequence). Clinical histories supplied by participants themselves formed the basis of cohort assignment. No more than 2 weeks before study entry, exposed participants had met a case of COVID-19. Original processing methods: For nucleated cells, counts were estimated from reference gene primer amplification. Assay: immunoSEQ multiplex PCR; the TCRdb copy retains only in-frame clones and omits some. V, J and clone size reflect that table, while D and trimming were determined from the DNA. This table has approximately 300,000 clones, roughly 85% appearing once.

Sequenced material: PBMCs or T cells enriched from blood (not recorded which). The chain links TRBV7-9 to TRBJ2-7; 7 bases are shared with TRBD1. This receptor was obtained from a woman aged 25 to 45 who had been exposed to COVID-19. The CDR3: CASSVDRDPYEQYF. The CDR3 nucleotides are TGTGCCAGCAGCGTAGACAGGGACCCCTACGAGCAGTACTTC.